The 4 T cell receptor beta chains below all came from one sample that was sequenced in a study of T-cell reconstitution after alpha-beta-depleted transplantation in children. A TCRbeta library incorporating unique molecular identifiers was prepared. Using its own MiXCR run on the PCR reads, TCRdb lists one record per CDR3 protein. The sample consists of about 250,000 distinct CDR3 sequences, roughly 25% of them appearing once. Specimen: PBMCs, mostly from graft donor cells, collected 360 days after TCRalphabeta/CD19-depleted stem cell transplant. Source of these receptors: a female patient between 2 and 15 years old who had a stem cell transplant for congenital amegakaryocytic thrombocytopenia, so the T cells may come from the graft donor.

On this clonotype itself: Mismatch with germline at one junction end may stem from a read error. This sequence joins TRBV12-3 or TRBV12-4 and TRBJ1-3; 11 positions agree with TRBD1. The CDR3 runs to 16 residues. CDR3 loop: CASRSHGQGAGNTMYF. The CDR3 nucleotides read TGTGCCAGCAGATCTCACGGACAGGGGGCCGGAAACACCATGTATTTT.

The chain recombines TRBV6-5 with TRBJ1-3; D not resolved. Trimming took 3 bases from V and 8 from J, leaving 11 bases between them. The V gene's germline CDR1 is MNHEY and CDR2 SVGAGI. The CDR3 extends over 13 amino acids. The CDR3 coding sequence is TGTGCCAGCAGTTATACTCGGGCGGACACCATATATTTT. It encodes CASSYTRADTIYF.

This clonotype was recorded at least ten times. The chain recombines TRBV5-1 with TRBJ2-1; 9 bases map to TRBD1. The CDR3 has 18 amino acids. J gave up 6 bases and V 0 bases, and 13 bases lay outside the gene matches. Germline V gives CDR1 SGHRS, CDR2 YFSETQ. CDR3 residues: CASSLALHRGQVRNEQFF. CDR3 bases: TGCGCCAGCAGCTTGGCGCTTCACAGGGGGCAGGTACGCAATGAGCAGTTCTTC.

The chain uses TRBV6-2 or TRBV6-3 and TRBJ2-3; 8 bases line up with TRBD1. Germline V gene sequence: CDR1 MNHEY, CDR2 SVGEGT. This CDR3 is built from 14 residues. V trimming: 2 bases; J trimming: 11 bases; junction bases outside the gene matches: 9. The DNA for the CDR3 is TGTGCCAGCAGTTACATTGGACCACAGGGGGGGCAGTATTTT. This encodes CASSYIGPQGGQYF.